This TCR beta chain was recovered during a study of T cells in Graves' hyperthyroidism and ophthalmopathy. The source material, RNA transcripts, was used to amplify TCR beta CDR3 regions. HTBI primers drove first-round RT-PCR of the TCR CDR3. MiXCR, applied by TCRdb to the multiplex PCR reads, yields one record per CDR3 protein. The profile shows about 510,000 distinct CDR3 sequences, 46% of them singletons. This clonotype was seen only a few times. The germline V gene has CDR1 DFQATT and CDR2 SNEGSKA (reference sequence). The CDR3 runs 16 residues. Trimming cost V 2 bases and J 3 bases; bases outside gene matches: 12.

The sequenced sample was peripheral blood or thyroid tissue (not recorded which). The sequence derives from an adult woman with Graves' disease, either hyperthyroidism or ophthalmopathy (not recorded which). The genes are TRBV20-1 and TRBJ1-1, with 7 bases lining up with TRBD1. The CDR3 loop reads CSARLTPRGSDTEAFF. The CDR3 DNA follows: TGCAGTGCTAGATTGACCCCCAGGGGGTCGGACACTGAAGCTTTCTTT.